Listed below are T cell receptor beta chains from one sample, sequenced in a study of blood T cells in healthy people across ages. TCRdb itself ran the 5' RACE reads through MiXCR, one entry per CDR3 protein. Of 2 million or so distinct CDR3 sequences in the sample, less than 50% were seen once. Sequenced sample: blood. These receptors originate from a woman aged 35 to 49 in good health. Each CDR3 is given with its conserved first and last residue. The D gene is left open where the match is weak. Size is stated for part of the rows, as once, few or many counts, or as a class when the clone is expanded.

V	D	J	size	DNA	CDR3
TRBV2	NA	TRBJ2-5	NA	TGTGCCAGCAGTCTCAACTTGCCGCAAGAGACCCAGTACTTC	CASSLNLPQETQYF
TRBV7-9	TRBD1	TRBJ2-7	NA	TGTGCCAGCAGCGTTAGGGACAGGTTGCACGAGCAGTACTTC	CASSVRDRLHEQYF
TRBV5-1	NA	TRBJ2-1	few	TGCGCCAGCAGCTTGGCCGCAGGAGGAAATGAGCAGTTCTTC	CASSLAAGGNEQFF
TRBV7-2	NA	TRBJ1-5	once	TGTGCCAGCAGCGTAAAGGGAAGCCAGCCCCAGCATTTT	CASSVKGSQPQHF
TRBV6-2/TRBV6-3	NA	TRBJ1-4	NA	TGTGCCAGCAGCCAAAATGGGAGGGAAAAACTGTTTTTT	CASSQNGREKLFF
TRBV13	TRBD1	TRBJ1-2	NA	TGTGCCAGCAGCTTAGGTCCCGGGACAGACTATGGCTACACCTTC	CASSLGPGTDYGYTF
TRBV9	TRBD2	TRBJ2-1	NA	TGTGCCAGCAGCCCCCCGGGGGGGACACAGCGGAATGAGCAGTTCTTC	CASSPPGGTQRNEQFF
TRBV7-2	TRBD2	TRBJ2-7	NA	TGTGCCAGCAGCCGAAGTAGCGGGGGGGTTTCCTACGAGCAGTACTTC	CASSRSSGGVSYEQYF
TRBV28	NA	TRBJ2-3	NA	TGTGCCAGCCGGACTGGGGGGCTGGTTAGCACAGATACGCAGTATTTT	CASRTGGLVSTDTQYF
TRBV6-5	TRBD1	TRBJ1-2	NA	TGTGCCAGCAGGGAGGGGGCGCGCGGCTACACCTTC	CASREGARGYTF
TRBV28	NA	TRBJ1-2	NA	TGTGCCAGCAGTTCGCCTCGGGCAGGGGTATACTATGGCTACACCTTC	CASSSPRAGVYYGYTF
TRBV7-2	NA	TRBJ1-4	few	TGTGCCAGCAGCCCGCTTGTGGGTCCCCAGCCGGGGAATGAAAAACTGTTTTTT	CASSPLVGPQPGNEKLFF
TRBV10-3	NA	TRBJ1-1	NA	TGTGCCATCAGTGAGTCCGGCAGGGCTGTTATTAACACTGAAGCTTTCTTT	CAISESGRAVINTEAFF
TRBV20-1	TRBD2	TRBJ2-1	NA	TGCAGTGATGCGGGGGGCAACTACAATGAGCAGTTCTTC	CSDAGGNYNEQFF
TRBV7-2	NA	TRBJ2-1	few	TGTGCCAGCAGCGTCCAGAACAATGAGCAGTTCTTC	CASSVQNNEQFF
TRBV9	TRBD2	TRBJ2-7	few	TGTGCCAGCAGCTCCGACCGGACTAGCGAGCAGTACTTC	CASSSDRTSEQYF
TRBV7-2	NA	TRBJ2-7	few	TGTGCCAGCAGCTTATACAGCGACAGCTACGAGCAGTACTTC	CASSLYSDSYEQYF
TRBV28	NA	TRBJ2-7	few	TGTGCCACCATGGACGGCCTGACCTACGAGCAGTACTTC	CATMDGLTYEQYF
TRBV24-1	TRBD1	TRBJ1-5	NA	TGTGCCACCAGTGATCATACAAGGGGGCTTGTGGGTCAGCCCCAGCATTTT	CATSDHTRGLVGQPQHF
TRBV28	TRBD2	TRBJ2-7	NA	TGTGCCAGCAGTTTCGGGGTAGCGGGAACCTACGAGCAGTACTTC	CASSFGVAGTYEQYF
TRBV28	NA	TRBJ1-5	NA	TGTGCCAGCAGTTTTCGGGGAATCAATCAGCCCCAGCATTTT	CASSFRGINQPQHF
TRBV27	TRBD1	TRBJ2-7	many	TGTGCCAGCAGCTTCGACAGGGGATACGAGCAGTACTTC	CASSFDRGYEQYF
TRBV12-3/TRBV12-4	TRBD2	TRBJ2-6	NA	TGTGCCAGCAGTTCGGGCGGGGGGCTAACTGGGACCAACGTCCTGACTTTC	CASSSGGGLTGTNVLTF
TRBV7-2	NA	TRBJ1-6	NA	TGTGCCAGCAGCTCTGACAGCTCCTACAAACCCCTCCACTTT	CASSSDSSYKPLHF
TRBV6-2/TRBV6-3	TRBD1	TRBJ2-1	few	TGTGCCAGCAGGATCGGGGGGACAGGGTACAATGAGCAGTTCTTC	CASRIGGTGYNEQFF
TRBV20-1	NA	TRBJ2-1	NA	TGCAGTGCTAGAGGTCATACCGCCTACAATGAGCAGTTCTTC	CSARGHTAYNEQFF
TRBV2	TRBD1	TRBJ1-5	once	TGTGCCAGCAGGCAACAGGGGGTTGATGTACAGCCCCAGCATTTT	CASRQQGVDVQPQHF
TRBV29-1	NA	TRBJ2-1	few	TGCAGCGTCCTTCCCGTAGGCGGGGGCTTAAAGAATGAGCAGTTCTTC	CSVLPVGGGLKNEQFF
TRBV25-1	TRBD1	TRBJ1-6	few	TGTGCCAGCAGTGAATATCGGACAGGGGGCTTAGGGAATTCACCCCTCCACTTT	CASSEYRTGGLGNSPLHF
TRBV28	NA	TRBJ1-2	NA	TGTGCCAGCAGGCCCCAAATAAGCTACAACAGGGCAGACTATGGCTACACCTTC	CASRPQISYNRADYGYTF
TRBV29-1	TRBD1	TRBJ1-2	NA	TGCAGCGTTGAAGGGACAGGAAGAAACTATGGCTACACCTTC	CSVEGTGRNYGYTF
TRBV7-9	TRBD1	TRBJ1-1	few	TGTGCCAGCAGCTTAAAGGGACAGGGCCCCGCGACCACTGAAGCTTTCTTT	CASSLKGQGPATTEAFF
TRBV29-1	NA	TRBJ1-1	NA	TGCAGCGCCGCCGGGGGCCCCAACACTGAAGCTTTCTTT	CSAAGGPNTEAFF
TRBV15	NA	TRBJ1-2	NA	TGTGCCACCAGCACCCGGGCCAGCTATGGCTACACCTTC	CATSTRASYGYTF
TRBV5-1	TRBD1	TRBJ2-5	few	TGCGCCAGCAGCCGTGAGACAGGGGAAGAGACCCAGTACTTC	CASSRETGEETQYF
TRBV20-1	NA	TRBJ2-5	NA	TGCAGTGCTCAACAGGGAACGGAGACCCAGTACTTC	CSAQQGTETQYF
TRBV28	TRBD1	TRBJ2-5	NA	TGTGCCAGCAGCAATACAATGGGACAGCTCGGGACCCAGTACTTC	CASSNTMGQLGTQYF
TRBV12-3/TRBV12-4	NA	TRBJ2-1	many	TGTGCCAGCAGTTTCTTCCCCGCATCCTACAATGAGCAGTTCTTC	CASSFFPASYNEQFF
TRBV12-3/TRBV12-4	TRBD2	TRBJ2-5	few	TGTGCCAGCAGTTTACATCAAGGGAGGGGCCAAGAGACCCAGTACTTC	CASSLHQGRGQETQYF
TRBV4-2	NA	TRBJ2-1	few	TGTGCCAGCAGCCAAGATGGCAGGGGCTCCTACAATGAGCAGTTCTTC	CASSQDGRGSYNEQFF
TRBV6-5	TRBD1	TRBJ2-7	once	TGTGCCAGCAGTGGGTCGACAGGGGGCTACGAGCAGTACTTC	CASSGSTGGYEQYF
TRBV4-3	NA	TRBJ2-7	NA	TGCGCCAGCAGCCAAAGGGAGCAGTACTTC	CASSQREQYF
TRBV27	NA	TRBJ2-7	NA	TGTGCCAGCAGTTTGGGGACACCGCCGGTCGAGCAGTACTTC	CASSLGTPPVEQYF
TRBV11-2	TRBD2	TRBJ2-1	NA	TGTGCCAGCTCGACCGGGGGGGCGACCGATGAGCAGTTCTTC	CASSTGGATDEQFF
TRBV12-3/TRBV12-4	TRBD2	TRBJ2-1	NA	TGTGCCAGTATCCCGGGGGGGCCTAAGAATGAGCAGTTCTTC	CASIPGGPKNEQFF
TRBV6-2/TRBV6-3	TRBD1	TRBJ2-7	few	TGTGCCAGCAGTTCCGGGACAGGGAGCGAGCAGTACTTC	CASSSGTGSEQYF
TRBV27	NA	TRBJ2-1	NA	TGTGCCAGCAGTCTAGGAGTGGGGGTACAGCAGTTCTTC	CASSLGVGVQQFF
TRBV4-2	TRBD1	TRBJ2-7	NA	TGTGCCAGCAGCTTGAGGGACAGGGTGGTATCCTACGAGCAGTACTTC	CASSLRDRVVSYEQYF
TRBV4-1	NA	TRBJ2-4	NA	TGCGCCAGCAGCCAATTACAGCCCCTAGCTCAACTAGCCAAAAACATTCAGTACTTC	CASSQLQPLAQLAKNIQYF